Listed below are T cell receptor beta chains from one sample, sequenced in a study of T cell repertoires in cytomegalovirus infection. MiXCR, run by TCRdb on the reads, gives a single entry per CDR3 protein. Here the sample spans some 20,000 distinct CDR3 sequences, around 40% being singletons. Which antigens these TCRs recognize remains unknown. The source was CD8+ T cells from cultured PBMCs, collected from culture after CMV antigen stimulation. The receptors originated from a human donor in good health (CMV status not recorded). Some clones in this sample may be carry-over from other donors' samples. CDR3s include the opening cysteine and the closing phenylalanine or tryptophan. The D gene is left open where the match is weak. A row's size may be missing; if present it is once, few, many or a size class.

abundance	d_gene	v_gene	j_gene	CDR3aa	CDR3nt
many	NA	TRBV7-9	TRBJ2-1	CASSPATSGVRHEQFF	TGTGCCAGCAGCCCTGCCACTAGTGGGGTACGGCATGAGCAGTTCTTC
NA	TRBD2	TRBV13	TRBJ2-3	CASSPAGTSGRDGTDTQYF	TGTGCCAGCAGCCCAGCGGGGACTAGCGGGAGGGATGGCACAGATACGCAGTATTTT
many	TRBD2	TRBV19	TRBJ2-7	CASSRGLAGDEQYF	TGTGCCAGTAGTAGGGGACTAGCGGGGGACGAGCAGTACTTC
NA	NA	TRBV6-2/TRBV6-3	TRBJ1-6	CASAGDRFSPLHF	TGTGCCAGCGCGGGGGATCGCTTTTCACCCCTCCACTTT
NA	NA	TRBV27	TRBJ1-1	CASSRGSRTEAFF	TGTGCCAGCAGTAGGGGCTCGCGCACTGAAGCTTTCTTT
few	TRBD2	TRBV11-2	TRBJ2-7	CASSISGAPEQYF	TGTGCCAGCAGCATTAGCGGGGCCCCCGAGCAGTACTTC
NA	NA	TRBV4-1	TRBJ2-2	CASSQVSGELFF	TGCGCCAGCAGCCAAGTGTCCGGGGAGCTGTTTTTT
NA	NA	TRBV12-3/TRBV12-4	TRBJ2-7	CASTGDFYEQYF	TGTGCCAGCACCGGGGATTTTTACGAGCAGTACTTC
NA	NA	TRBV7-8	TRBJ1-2	CASSFDRSNYGYTF	TGTGCCAGCAGCTTTGACCGTTCTAACTATGGCTACACCTTC
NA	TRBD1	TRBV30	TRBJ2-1	CAWSVGGASHF	TGTGCCTGGAGTGTAGGGGGCGCGAGTCACTTC
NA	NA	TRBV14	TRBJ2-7	CASSQGAGIQYEQYF	TGTGCCAGCAGCCAAGGGGCAGGGATACAGTACGAGCAGTACTTC
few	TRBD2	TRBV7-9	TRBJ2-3	CASSSGLAGPTDTQYF	TGTGCCAGCAGCTCGGGACTAGCGGGACCCACAGATACGCAGTATTTT
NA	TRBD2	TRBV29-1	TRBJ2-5	CSFFLAGGETQYF	TGCAGCTTCTTCTTAGCGGGAGGAGAGACCCAGTACTTC
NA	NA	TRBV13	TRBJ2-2	CASSFEAGELFF	TGTGCCAGCAGCTTTGAGGCCGGGGAGCTGTTTTTT
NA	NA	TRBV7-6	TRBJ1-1	CASSLGLLAEAFF	TGTGCCAGCAGCTTAGGTTTGCTGGCTGAAGCTTTCTTT
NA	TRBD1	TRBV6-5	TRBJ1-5	CASSLNRGLQPQHF	TGTGCCAGCAGTCTTAACAGGGGCCTTCAGCCCCAGCATTTT
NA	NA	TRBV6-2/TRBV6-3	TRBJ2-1	CASSYSINEQFF	TGTGCCAGCAGTTACTCGATCAATGAGCAGTTCTTC
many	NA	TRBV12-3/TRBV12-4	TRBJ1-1	CASRQGPGVNTEAFF	TGTGCCAGCCGGCAGGGGCCAGGGGTGAACACTGAAGCTTTCTTT
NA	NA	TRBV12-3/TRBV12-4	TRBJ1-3	CASSLAQRGAGNTIYF	TGTGCCAGCAGTTTAGCGCAGAGGGGAGCGGGAAACACCATATATTTT
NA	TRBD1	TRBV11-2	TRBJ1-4	CASSLVGQGHEKLFF	TGTGCCAGCAGCTTAGTTGGACAGGGCCATGAAAAACTGTTTTTT
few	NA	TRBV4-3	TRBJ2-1	CASSQDRSSLGNEQFF	TGCGCCAGCAGCCAAGATCGGTCTAGCCTTGGCAATGAGCAGTTCTTC
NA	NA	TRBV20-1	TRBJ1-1	CSARVRGATEAFF	TGCAGTGCTAGAGTTCGGGGAGCCACTGAAGCTTTCTTT
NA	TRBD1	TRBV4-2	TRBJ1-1	CASSQLGQGPIGNTEAFF	TGTGCCAGCAGCCAACTTGGACAGGGGCCCATTGGGAACACTGAAGCTTTCTTT
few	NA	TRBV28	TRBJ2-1	CASSGDPGDNEQFF	TGTGCCAGCAGCGGGGACCCAGGAGACAATGAGCAGTTCTTC
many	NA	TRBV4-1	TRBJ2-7	CASSQVGFRTSSAYEQYF	TGCGCCAGCAGCCAAGTGGGCTTTCGGACAAGCTCGGCCTACGAGCAGTACTTC
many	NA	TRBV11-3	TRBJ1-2	CASSHWDGMATF	TGTGCCAGCAGCCACTGGGACGGGATGGCCACCTTC
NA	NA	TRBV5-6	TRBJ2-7	CASSLGVGAAYYEQYF	TGTGCCAGCAGCTTGGGGGTAGGGGCCGCGTACTACGAGCAGTACTTC
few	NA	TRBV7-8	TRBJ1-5	CASSLGGRQPQHF	TGTGCCAGCAGCTTGGGGGGACGGCAGCCCCAGCATTTT
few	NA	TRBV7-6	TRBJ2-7	CASSPTGSSYEQYF	TGTGCCAGCAGCCCGACCGGGAGCTCCTACGAGCAGTACTTC
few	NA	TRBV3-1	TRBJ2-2	CASSLYGELFF	TGTGCCAGCAGCCTTTACGGGGAGCTGTTTTTT
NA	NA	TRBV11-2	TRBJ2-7	CASSSSPDYEQYF	TGTGCCAGCAGCTCGAGTCCCGACTACGAGCAGTACTTC
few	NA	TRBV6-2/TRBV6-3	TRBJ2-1	CASSYSGNEQFF	TGTGCCAGCAGTTACTCTGGAAATGAGCAGTTCTTC
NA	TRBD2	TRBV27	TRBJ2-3	CACQGLAGADTQYF	TGTGCCTGCCAAGGACTAGCGGGGGCAGATACGCAGTATTTT
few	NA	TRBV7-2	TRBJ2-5	CASEGNQETQYF	TGTGCCAGCGAGGGGAACCAAGAGACCCAGTACTTC
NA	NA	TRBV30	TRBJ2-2	CAWSVLGTGELFF	TGTGCCTGGAGTGTACTAGGGACCGGGGAGCTGTTTTTT
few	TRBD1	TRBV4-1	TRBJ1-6	CASSQEGKGTGNSPLHF	TGCGCCAGCAGCCAAGAGGGGAAGGGGACAGGGAATTCACCCCTCCACTTT
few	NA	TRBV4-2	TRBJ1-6	CASSQGEDSPLHF	TGTGCCAGCAGCCAAGGAGAGGATTCACCCCTCCACTTT
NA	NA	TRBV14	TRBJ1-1	CASSQDWQREAFF	TGTGCCAGCAGCCAAGATTGGCAGCGGGAAGCTTTCTTT
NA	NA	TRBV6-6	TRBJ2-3	CASSYGGQTQYF	TGTGCCAGCAGTTACGGGGGGCAGACGCAGTATTTT
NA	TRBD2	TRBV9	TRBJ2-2	CASSERGGGLRTGELFF	TGTGCCAGCAGCGAACGGGGGGGAGGTCTCCGCACCGGGGAGCTGTTTTTT
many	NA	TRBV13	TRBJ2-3	CASSLGQGVDDTQYF	TGTGCCAGCAGCTTAGGCCAGGGAGTCGATGATACGCAGTATTTT
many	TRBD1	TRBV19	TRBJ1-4	CASSPRAGQGNEKLFF	TGTGCCAGTAGTCCACGGGCTGGACAGGGAAATGAAAAACTGTTTTTT
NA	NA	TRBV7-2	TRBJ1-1	CASSSTAAGTEAFF	TGTGCCAGCAGCTCCACCGCCGCAGGGACTGAAGCTTTCTTT
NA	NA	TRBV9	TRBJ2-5	CASSVGRAQETQYF	TGTGCCAGCAGCGTAGGCAGGGCCCAAGAGACCCAGTACTTC
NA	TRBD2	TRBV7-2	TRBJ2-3	CASSFSGGAPDTQYF	TGTGCCAGCAGCTTCTCCGGGGGGGCCCCAGATACGCAGTATTTT
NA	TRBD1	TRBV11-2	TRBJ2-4	CASSVTGSKNIQYF	TGTGCCAGCAGCGTGACAGGGTCCAAAAACATTCAGTACTTC
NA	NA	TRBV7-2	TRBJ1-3	CACSLAGNTIYF	TGTGCCTGCAGCTTAGCTGGAAACACCATATATTTT
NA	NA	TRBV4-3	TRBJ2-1	CASSQGLVAYNEQFF	TGCGCCAGCAGCCAAGGGCTAGTCGCCTACAATGAGCAGTTCTTC
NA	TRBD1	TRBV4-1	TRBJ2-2	CASSQDPGTGNSNTGELFF	TGCGCCAGCAGCCAAGATCCGGGGACAGGGAACTCGAACACCGGGGAGCTGTTTTTT
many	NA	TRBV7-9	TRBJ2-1	CASSLSEEGSNEQFF	TGTGCCAGCAGCTTATCCGAGGAAGGGTCCAATGAGCAGTTCTTC